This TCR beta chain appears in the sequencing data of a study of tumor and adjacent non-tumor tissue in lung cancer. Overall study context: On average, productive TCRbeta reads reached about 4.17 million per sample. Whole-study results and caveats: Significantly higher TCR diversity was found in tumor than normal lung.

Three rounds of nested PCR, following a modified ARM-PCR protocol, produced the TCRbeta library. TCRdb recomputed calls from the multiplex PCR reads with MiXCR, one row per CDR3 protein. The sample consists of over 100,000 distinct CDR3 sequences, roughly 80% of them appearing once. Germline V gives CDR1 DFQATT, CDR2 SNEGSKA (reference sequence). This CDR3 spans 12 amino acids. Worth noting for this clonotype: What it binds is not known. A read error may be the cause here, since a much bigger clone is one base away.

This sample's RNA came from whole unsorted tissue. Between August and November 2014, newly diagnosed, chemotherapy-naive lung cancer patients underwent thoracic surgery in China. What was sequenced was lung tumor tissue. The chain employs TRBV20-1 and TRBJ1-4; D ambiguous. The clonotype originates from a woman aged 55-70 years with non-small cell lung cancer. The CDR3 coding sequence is TGCAGTGCTAGCTCCCTTAATAAAAAACTGTTTTTT. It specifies CSASSLNKKLFF.